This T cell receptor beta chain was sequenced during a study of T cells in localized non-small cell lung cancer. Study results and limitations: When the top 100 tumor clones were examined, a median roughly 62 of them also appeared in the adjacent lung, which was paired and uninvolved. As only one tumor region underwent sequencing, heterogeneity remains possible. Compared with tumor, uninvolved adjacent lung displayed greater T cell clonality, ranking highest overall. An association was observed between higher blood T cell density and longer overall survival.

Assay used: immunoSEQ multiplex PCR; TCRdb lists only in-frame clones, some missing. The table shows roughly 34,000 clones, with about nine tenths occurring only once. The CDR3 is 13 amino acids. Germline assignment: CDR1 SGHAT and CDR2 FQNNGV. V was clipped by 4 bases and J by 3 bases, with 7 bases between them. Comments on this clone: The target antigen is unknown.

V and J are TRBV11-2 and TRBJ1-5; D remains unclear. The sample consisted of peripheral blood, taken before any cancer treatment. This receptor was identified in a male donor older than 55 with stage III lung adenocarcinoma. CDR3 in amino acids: CASSSDYNQPQHF. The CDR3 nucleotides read TGTGCCAGCAGCTCCGACTACAATCAGCCCCAGCATTTT.